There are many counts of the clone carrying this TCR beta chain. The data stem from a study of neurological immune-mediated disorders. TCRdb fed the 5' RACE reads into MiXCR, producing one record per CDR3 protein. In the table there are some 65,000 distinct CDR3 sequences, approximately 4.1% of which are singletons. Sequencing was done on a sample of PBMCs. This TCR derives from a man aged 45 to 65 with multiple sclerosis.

The CDR3 loop reads CSARHGQGGNQPQHF. The CDR3 DNA follows: TGCAGTGCTAGACACGGACAGGGGGGTAATCAGCCCCAGCATTTT. The chain couples TRBV20-1 to TRBJ1-5, with 10 bases identical to TRBD1. Per the germline V gene, CDR1 is DFQATT and CDR2 is SNEGSKA (reference sequence). J lost 4 bases, V lost 2 bases, and 5 bases had no gene match. The CDR3 covers 15 residues.